This T cell receptor beta chain was identified during a study of shared T cell receptors in the human thymus. This clone appeared once. Generated by immunoSEQ multiplex PCR, the TCRdb table keeps only in-frame clones and is missing some. Here the sample spans about 540,000 clones, 75% to 80% being singletons. CDR1 and CDR2 from the germline V gene are SNHLY and FYNNEI. J gave up 3 bases and V 4 bases, and 10 bases lay outside the gene matches. The length of the CDR3 is 16 residues. These sequences were also reported in another study, on human thymus T cells. That study reports: Resections were taken during corrective heart surgery, and the thymus tissue came from these. Apparent skewing of V and J gene usage characterized both thymic and blood repertoires.

The source is a boy younger than two with a congenital heart defect. The material sequenced was thymocytes. The gene calls are TRBV2 and TRBJ2-7; TRBD2 matches at 9 bases. The CDR3 spells CASSARYSGRNYEQYF. Written as DNA, the CDR3 is TGTGCCAGCAGTGCCCGATATAGCGGGAGAAACTACGAGCAGTACTTC.